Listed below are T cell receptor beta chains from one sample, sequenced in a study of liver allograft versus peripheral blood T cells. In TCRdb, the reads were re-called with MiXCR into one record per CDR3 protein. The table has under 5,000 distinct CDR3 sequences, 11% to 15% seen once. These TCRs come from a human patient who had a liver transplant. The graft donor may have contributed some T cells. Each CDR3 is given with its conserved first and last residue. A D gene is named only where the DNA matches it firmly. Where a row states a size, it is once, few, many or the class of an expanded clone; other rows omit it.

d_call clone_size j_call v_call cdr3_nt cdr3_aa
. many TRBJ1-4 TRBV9 TGTGCCAGCAGCGGCGGGGGAGGCGGCCCGAATGAAAAACTGTTTTTT CASSGGGGGPNEKLFF
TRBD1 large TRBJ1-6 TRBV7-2 TGTGCCAGCAGCTTAACAGGGACAGATTCACCCCTCCACTTT CASSLTGTDSPLHF
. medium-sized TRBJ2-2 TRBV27 TGTGCCAGCAGTGTCGGGGGCACCGGGGAGCTGTTTTTT CASSVGGTGELFF
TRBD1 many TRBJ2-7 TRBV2 TGTGCCACTCTGGACAGGTCCTACGAGCAGTACTTC CATLDRSYEQYF
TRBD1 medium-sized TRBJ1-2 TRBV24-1 TGTGCCACCAGTCGGGACAGCTCCTATGGCTACACCTTC CATSRDSSYGYTF
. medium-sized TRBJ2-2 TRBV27 TGTGCCAGCAGTTTATCCGGGGAGCTGTTTTTT CASSLSGELFF
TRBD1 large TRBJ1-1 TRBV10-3 TGTGCCATCAGTGAGACCGGGACAGTGAACACTGAAGCTTTCTTT CAISETGTVNTEAFF
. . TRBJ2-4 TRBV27 TGTGCCAGCTCCGCCCGAAACATTCAGTACTTC CASSARNIQYF
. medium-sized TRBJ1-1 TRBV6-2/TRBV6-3 TGTGCCAGCAGCACAGTCGGGATCGAAGCTTTCTTT CASSTVGIEAFF
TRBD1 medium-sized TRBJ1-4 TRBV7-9 TGTGCCAGCAGCATCAAACCGGGACAGGGTAATGAAAAACTGTTTTTT CASSIKPGQGNEKLFF
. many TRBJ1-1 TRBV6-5 TGTGCCAGCAGTTACAGGGGTAACACTGAAGCTTTCTTT CASSYRGNTEAFF
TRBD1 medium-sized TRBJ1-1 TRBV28 TGTGCCAGCAGATACAGGGGAATTGCTGAAGCTTTCTTT CASRYRGIAEAFF
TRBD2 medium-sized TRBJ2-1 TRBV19 TGTGCCAGTAGTGAGGTAGCGGGCTACAATGAGCAGTTCTTC CASSEVAGYNEQFF
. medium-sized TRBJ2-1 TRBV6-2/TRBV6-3 TGTGCCAGCAGTCGAGGGGTGACTGAGCAGTTCTTC CASSRGVTEQFF
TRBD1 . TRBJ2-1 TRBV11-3 TGTGCCAGCAGCTTAGATGGGGACAGCACATCTTACGAGCAGTTCTTC CASSLDGDSTSYEQFF
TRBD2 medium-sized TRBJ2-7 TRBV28 TGTGCCAGCATACTAGCGGGAGACTCCTACGAGCAGTACTTC CASILAGDSYEQYF
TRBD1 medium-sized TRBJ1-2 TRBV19 TGTGCCAGTAGTATTTTTGGGACAGATTATGGCTACACCTTC CASSIFGTDYGYTF
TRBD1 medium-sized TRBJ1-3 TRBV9 TGTGCCAGCAGCTCCTTCACAGGGGGGTCTACCGGAAACACCATATATTTT CASSSFTGGSTGNTIYF
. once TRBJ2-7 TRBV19 TGTGCCAGTAGTTCGTTACAGGGTTTAGACTATGGCTACGAGCAGTACTTC CASSSLQGLDYGYEQYF
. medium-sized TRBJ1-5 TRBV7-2 TGTGCCAGCAGCTTAGGTGGTGAACCGCCCCAGCATTTT CASSLGGEPPQHF
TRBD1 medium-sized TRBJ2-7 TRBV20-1 TGCAGTGCTAGAGGACTACAGGGGGACTACGAGCAGTACTTC CSARGLQGDYEQYF
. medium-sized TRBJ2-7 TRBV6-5 TGTGCCAGCAGTTACTCGGAAGGACCTGCCTACGAGCAGTACTTC CASSYSEGPAYEQYF
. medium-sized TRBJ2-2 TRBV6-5 TGTGCCAGCAGTGACGCAGGGGATCTTGGCTGGGCCGGGGAGCTGTTTTTT CASSDAGDLGWAGELFF
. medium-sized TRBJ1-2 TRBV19 TGTGCCAGTAGTATCGGTTCTGATTCAGGGCTCTATGGCTACACCTTC CASSIGSDSGLYGYTF
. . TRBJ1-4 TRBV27 . CASSFAALYEQYFGPRGEKLFF
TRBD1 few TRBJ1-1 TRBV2 TGTGCCAGCAGTGAAGGGGGGGGACAGGGCAACACTGAAGCTTTCTTT CASSEGGGQGNTEAFF
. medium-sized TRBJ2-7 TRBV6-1 TGTGCCAGCACTCAATTTGGACGGTCCTACGAGCAGTACTTC CASTQFGRSYEQYF
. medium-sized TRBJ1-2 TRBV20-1 TGCAGTGCCCAAAGGGACTATGGCTACACCTTC CSAQRDYGYTF
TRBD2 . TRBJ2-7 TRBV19 TGTGCCAGTAATCTAGCGGGAGAGGCCTACGAGCAGTACTTC CASNLAGEAYEQYF
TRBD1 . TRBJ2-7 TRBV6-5 TGTGCCAGCAGTTACCAGGGGGACCACTACGAGCAGTACTTC CASSYQGDHYEQYF
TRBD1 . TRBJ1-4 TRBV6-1 TGTGCCAGCAGTGAAGGGACAGGAGTAGTTGCAACTAATGAAAAACTGTTTTTT CASSEGTGVVATNEKLFF
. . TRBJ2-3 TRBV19 TGTGCCAGTAGTATCTCAGATACGCAGTATTTT CASSISDTQYF
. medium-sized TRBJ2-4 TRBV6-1 TGTGCCAGCAGTTCTCTGCACGGGAGAACCAAAAACATTCAGTACTTC CASSSLHGRTKNIQYF
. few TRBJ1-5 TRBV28 TGTGCCAGCAGTTTCGGACAGACGAATCAGCCCCAGCATTTT CASSFGQTNQPQHF
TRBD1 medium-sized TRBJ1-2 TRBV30 TGTGCCTGGAGGGGACAGGGACCCTATGGCTACACCTTC CAWRGQGPYGYTF
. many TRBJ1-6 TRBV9 TGTGCCAGCAGCGTAACGGGGGTTTCTAATTCACCCCTCCACTTT CASSVTGVSNSPLHF
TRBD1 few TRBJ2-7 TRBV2 TGTGCCAGGAACTGTTTTATGACAGGGGCCCACTACGAGCAGTACTTC CARNCFMTGAHYEQYF
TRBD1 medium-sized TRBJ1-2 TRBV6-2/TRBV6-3 TGTGCCAGCAGTTATCCGGGACAGGGCCTCTATGGCTACACCTTC CASSYPGQGLYGYTF
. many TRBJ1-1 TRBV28 TGTGCCAGCACCCTTGGACGGCGGCCAACTGAAGCTTTCTTT CASTLGRRPTEAFF
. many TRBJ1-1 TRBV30 TGTGCCTGGGAGACAGGAGAGAACACTGAAGCTTTCTTT CAWETGENTEAFF
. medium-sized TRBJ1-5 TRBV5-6 TGTGCCAGCAGCTTGACAGGGAGCAATCAGCCCCAGCATTTT CASSLTGSNQPQHF
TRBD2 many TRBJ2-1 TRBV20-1 TGCAGTGCTCGTAGTAGCGGGGGGTACAATGAGCAGTTCTTC CSARSSGGYNEQFF